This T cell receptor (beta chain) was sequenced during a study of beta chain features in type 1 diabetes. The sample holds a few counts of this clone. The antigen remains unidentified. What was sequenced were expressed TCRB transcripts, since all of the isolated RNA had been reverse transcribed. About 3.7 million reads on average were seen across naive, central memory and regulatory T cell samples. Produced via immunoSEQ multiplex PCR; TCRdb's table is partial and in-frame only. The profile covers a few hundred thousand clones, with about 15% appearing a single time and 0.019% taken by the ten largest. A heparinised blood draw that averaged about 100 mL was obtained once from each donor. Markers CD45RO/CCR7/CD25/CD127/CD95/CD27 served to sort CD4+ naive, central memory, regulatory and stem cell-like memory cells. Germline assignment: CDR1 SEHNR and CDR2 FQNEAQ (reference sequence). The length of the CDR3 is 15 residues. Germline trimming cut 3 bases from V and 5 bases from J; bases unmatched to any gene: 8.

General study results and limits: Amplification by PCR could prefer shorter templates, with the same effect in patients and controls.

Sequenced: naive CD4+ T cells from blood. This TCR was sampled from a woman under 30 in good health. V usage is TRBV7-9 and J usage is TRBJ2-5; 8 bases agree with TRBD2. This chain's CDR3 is CASSLGSGRLETQYF. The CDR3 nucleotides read TGTGCCAGCAGCTTGGGGAGCGGGAGATTGGAGACCCAGTACTTC.